This T cell receptor (beta chain) was identified in a study of T cell responses to AZD1222 COVID-19 vaccine. For this clone: What it recognizes is unknown.

Using immunoSEQ multiplex PCR, the repertoire was profiled, and TCRdb retains in-frame clones only, with some absent. This sample yields 100,000 to 150,000 clones, of which about 91% are seen a single time; approximately 2% belongs to the top ten. Germline V gene lookup returns CDR1 LNHDA and CDR2 SQIVND (reference sequence). Trimming removed 2 bases at V and 7 bases at J, with 8 bases between. CDR3 length: 12 amino acids. Study-level results: Only six people who got AZD1222 tested seropositive at baseline. Possibly, clonal diversity was underestimated; donors were largely white British and included more females.

This chain uses TRBV19 with TRBJ1-2, with no clear D. The sequencing here drew on peripheral blood, taken 28 days after the second AZD1222 dose. The clonotype originates from an adult who received the AZD1222 COVID-19 vaccine. This CDR3 is CASSISRTGYTF. The CDR3 DNA reads as TGTGCCAGTAGTATAAGCCGGACTGGCTACACCTTC.